This TCR beta chain was recorded in a study of cytomegalovirus exposure and HLA in healthy donors. This clone was picked up a small number of times. V lost 4 bases, J lost 8 bases, and 3 bases stayed unmatched. The CDR3 is 13 amino acids. Germline values: CDR1 ENHRY, CDR2 SYGVKD. 60 Vbeta and 13 Jbeta primers were used in PCR. Profiled with immunoSEQ multiplex PCR; TCRdb holds only in-frame clones, not every one. The data show approximately 170,000 clones, 79% seen once. Donors showed nominal health when sampled, although they likely had unrecorded immune exposures. J is TRBJ1-4 and V is TRBV10-3; TRBD1 aligns across 8 bases. The sequenced sample consisted of PBMCs. The receptor was derived from a woman in her forties or fifties in good health and CMV-seronegative. CDR3 residues: CAISVDRAEKLFF. For the CDR3, the DNA is TGTGCCATCAGTGTGGACAGGGCGGAAAAACTGTTTTTT.